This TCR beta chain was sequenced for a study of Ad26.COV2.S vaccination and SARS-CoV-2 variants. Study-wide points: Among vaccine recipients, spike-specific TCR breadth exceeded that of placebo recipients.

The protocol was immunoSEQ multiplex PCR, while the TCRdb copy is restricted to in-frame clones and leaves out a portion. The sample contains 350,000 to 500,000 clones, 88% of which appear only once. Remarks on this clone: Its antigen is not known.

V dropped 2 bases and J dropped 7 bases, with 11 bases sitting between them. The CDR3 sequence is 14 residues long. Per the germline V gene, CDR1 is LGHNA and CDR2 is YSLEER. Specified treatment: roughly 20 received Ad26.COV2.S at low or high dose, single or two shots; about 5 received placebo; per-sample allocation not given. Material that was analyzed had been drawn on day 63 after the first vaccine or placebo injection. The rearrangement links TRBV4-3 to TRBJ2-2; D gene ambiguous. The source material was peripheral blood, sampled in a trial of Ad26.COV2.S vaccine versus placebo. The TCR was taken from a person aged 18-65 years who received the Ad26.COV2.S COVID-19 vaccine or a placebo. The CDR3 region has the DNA TGCGCCAGCAGCCAAAAATCGGGCGGCGGGGAGCTGTTTTTT. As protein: CASSQKSGGGELFF.